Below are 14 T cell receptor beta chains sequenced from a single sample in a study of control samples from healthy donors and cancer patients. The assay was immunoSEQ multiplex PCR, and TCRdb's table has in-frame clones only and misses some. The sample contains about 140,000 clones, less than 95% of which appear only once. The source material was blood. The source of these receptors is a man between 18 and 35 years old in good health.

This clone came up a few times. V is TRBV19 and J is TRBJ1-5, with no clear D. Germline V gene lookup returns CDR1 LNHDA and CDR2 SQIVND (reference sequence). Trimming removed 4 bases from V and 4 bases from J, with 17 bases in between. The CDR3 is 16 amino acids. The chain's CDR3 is CASSNPGVLVNQPQHF. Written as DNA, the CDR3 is TGTGCCAGTAGTAACCCCGGGGTTCTAGTAAATCAGCCCCAGCATTTT. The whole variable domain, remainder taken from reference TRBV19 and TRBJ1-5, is DGGITQSPKYLFRKEGQNVTLSCEQNLNHDAMYWYRQDPGQGLRLIYYSQIVNDFQKGDIAEGYSVSREKKESFPLTVTSAQKNPTAFYLCASSNPGVLVNQPQHFGDGTRLSIL.

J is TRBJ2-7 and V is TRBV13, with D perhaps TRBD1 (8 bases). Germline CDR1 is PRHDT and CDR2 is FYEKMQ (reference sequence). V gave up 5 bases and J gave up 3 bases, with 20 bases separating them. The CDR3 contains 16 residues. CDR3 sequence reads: CASSGGAGTGDYEQYF. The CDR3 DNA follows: TGTGCCAGCAGCGGGGGGGCCGGGACAGGTGACTACGAGCAGTACTTC.

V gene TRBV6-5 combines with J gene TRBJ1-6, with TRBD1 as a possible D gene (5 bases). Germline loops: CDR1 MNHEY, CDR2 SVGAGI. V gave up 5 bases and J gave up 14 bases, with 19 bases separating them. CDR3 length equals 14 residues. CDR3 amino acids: CASSPTDFPGALHF. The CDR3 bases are TGTGCCAGCAGTCCGACAGATTTCCCGGGAGCCCTCCACTTT.

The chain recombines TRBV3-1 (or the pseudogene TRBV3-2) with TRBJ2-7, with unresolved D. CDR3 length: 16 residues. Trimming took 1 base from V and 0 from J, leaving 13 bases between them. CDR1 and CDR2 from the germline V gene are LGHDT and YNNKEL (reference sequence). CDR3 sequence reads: CASSQVFSVSSYEQYF. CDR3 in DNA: TGTGCCAGCAGCCAAGTCTTCTCAGTTAGCTCCTACGAGCAGTACTTC.

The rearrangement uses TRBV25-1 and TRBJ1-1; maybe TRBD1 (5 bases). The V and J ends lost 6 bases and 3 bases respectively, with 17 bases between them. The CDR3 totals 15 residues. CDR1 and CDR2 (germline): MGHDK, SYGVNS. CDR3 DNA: TGTGCCAGCAGGGGGGTTGGGGGTATGGACACTGAAGCTTTCTTT. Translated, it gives CASRGVGGMDTEAFF.

Written as DNA, the CDR3 is TGTGCCAGCAGTGGGGGGTATTTT. It specifies CASSGGYF. V is TRBV2 and J is TRBJ2-3; D gene ambiguous. The V gene's germline CDR1 is SNHLY and CDR2 FYNNEI. This CDR3 contains 8 residues. The ends were cut back, 4 bases at V and 14 bases at J, with 4 bases in the middle.

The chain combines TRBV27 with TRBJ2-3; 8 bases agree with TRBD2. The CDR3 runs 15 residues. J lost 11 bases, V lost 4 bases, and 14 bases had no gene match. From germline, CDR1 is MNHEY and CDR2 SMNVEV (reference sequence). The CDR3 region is CASSYVASGGGGQYF. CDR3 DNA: TGTGCCAGCAGTTACGTAGCGAGCGGGGGAGGAGGGCAGTATTTT.

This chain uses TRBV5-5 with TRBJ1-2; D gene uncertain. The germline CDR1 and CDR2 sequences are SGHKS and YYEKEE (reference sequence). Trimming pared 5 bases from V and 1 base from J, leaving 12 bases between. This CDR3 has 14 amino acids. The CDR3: CASSLSELNYGYTF. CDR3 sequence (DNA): TGTGCCAGCAGTCTTTCGGAGCTTAACTATGGCTACACCTTC.

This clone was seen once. In nucleotides, the CDR3 is TGTGCCAGCAGTGCGACAGGGGATCAGCCCCAGCATTTT. Its translation is CASSATGDQPQHF. The rearrangement joins TRBV2 to TRBJ1-5; 8 bases are shared with TRBD1. Germline lookup yields CDR1 SNHLY and CDR2 FYNNEI. Unmatched junction bases numbered 1, after V lost 4 bases and J lost 5 bases. CDR3 length: 13 residues.

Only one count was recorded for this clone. The CDR3 loop reads CASSVRGSGANVLTF. The CDR3, as DNA: TGTGCCAGCAGTGTCAGGGGCTCTGGGGCCAACGTCCTGACTTTC. The chain uses TRBV6-2 or TRBV6-3 and TRBJ2-6, with a weak D call TRBD1 (6 bases). The CDR3 length is 15 residues. Germline V lookup: CDR1 MNHEY, CDR2 SVGEGT. V lost 5 bases to trimming and J lost 0 bases, with 8 bases between them.

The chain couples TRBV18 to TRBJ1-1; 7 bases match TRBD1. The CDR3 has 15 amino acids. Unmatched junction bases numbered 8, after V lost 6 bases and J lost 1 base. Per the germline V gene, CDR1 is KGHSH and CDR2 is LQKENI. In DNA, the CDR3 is TGTGCCAGCTCGGCTAGACAGGGCCGGAACACTGAAGCTTTCTTT. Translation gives CASSARQGRNTEAFF.

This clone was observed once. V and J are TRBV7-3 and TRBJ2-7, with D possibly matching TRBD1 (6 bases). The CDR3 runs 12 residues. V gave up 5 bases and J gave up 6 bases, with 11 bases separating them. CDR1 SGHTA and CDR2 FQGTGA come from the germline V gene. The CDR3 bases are TGTGCCAGCAGCATACAGGGCGGCGAGCAGTACTTC. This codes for CASSIQGGEQYF. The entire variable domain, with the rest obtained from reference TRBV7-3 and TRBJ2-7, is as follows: GAGVSQTPSNKVTEKGKYVELRCDPISGHTALYWYRQSLGQGPEFLIYFQGTGAADDSGLPNDRFFAVRPEGSVSTLKIQRTERGDSAVYLCASSIQGGEQYFGPGTRLTVT.

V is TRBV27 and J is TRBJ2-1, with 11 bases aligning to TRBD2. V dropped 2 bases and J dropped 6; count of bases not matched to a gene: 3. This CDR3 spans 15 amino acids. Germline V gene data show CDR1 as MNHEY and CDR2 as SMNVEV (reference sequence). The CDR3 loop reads CASSLLAGGPNEQFF. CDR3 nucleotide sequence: TGTGCCAGCAGTTTACTAGCGGGGGGCCCCAATGAGCAGTTCTTC.

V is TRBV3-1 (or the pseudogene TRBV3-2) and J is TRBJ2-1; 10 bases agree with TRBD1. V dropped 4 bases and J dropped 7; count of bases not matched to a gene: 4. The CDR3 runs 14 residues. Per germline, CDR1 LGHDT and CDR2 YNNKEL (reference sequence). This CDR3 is CASSPGTGVNEQFF. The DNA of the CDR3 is TGTGCCAGCAGCCCTGGGACAGGGGTAAATGAGCAGTTCTTC.